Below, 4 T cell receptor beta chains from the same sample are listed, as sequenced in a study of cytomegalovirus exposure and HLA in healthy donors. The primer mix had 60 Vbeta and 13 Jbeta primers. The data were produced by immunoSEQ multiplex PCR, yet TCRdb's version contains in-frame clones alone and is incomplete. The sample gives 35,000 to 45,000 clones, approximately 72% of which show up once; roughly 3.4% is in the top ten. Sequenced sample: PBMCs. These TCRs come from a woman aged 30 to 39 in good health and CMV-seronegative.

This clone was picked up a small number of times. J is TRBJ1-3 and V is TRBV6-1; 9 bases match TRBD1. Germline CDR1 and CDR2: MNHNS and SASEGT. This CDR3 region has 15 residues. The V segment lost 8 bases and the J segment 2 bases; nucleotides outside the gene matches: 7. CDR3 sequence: CASSKGQGTGNTIYF. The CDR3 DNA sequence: TGTGCCAGCTCAAAAGGACAGGGGACTGGAAACACCATATATTTT.

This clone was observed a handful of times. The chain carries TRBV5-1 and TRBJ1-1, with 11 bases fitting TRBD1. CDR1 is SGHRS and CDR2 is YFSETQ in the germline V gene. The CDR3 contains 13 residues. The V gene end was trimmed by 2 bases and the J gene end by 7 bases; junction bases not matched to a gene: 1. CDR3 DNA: TGCGCCAGCAGCTTAGGGACAGGGGGTGAAGCTTTCTTT. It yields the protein CASSLGTGGEAFF.

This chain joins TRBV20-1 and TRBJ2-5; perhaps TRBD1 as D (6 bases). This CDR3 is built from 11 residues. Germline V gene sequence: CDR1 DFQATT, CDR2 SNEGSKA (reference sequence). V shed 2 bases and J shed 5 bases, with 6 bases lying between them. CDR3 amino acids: CSARQGETQYF. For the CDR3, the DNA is TGCAGTGCTAGACAGGGGGAGACCCAGTACTTC.

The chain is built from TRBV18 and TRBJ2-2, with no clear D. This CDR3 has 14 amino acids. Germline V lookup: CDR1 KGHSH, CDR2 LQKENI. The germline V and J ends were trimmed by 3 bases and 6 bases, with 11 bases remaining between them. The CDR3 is CASSPGSASGELFF. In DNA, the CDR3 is TGTGCCAGCTCACCCGGGTCGGCGTCCGGGGAGCTGTTTTTT.